A single sample is the source of the 30 T cell receptor beta chains below, sequenced in a study of cytomegalovirus exposure and HLA in healthy donors. PCR involved 60 Vbeta and 13 Jbeta primers. Some clones are missing from TCRdb's copy, which holds only in-frame ones; the method was immunoSEQ multiplex PCR. The sample yields approximately 100,000 clones, roughly 80% seen once. The sequencing input was PBMCs. Receptors originate from a woman in her forties or fifties in good health and CMV-seropositive.

This chain connects TRBV19 to TRBJ2-4; the D gene is possibly TRBD1 (7 bases). The V gene lost 7 bases and the J gene lost 12 bases, with 19 bases spanning the gap. The germline V gene encodes CDR1 LNHDA and CDR2 SQIVND (reference sequence). The CDR3 covers 13 residues. For the CDR3, the DNA is TGTGCCAGTACCCTTACGCCGGGGGACAGTCAGTACTTC. Residues: CASTLTPGDSQYF.

The rearrangement links TRBV7-9 to TRBJ1-5; possibly TRBD1 for D (6 bases). V was cut by 5 bases and J by 5 bases, with 10 bases left in between. There are 13 residues in the CDR3. Germline V CDR1 and CDR2: SEHNR, FQNEAQ (reference sequence). CDR3 sequence: CASSRDNYQPQHF. CDR3 nucleotides: TGTGCCAGCAGCCGGGACAACTATCAGCCCCAGCATTTT.

The chain is built from TRBV4-1 and TRBJ2-2; D unresolved. CDR3 length: 15 residues. The V end was cut by 1 base, the J end by 1 base, with 7 bases between. Per the germline V gene, CDR1 is MGHRA and CDR2 is YSYEKL. CDR3 sequence reads: CASSQVTENTGELFF. CDR3 DNA: TGCGCCAGCAGCCAAGTTACAGAGAACACCGGGGAGCTGTTTTTT.

The J gene is TRBJ2-1, the V gene TRBV7-9; 11 bases align to TRBD2. Per the germline V gene, CDR1 is SEHNR and CDR2 is FQNEAQ (reference sequence). The ends lost 7 bases at V and 7 bases at J; junction bases unmatched: 9. The CDR3 extends over 15 amino acids. The CDR3 reads CASTSGTSGLNEQFF. The CDR3 DNA is TGTGCCAGCACCTCCGGGACTAGCGGACTTAATGAGCAGTTCTTC.

The rearrangement joins TRBV5-1 to TRBJ2-5; maybe TRBD2 (6 bases). This CDR3 contains 15 residues. Trimming removed 1 base at V and 2 bases at J, with 12 bases between. Germline-derived CDR1 and CDR2 are SGHRS and YFSETQ. CDR3 loop: CASSLKPSEQETQYF. The CDR3 nucleotides read TGCGCCAGCAGCTTGAAACCTAGCGAGCAAGAGACCCAGTACTTC.

J is TRBJ1-6 and V is TRBV2; D is unresolved. V lost 3 bases, J lost 7 bases, and 13 bases lay in between. Germline CDR1 is SNHLY and CDR2 is FYNNEI. The CDR3 is 15 amino acids. CDR3 in amino acids: CASSEESGANSPLHF. CDR3 in DNA: TGTGCCAGCAGTGAGGAGAGCGGAGCGAATTCACCCCTCCACTTT.

V and J are TRBV5-6 and TRBJ2-7; D is uncertain. The length of the CDR3 is 10 residues. CDR1 is SGHDT, CDR2 YYEEEE, per germline. V was cut by 7 bases and J by 9 bases, with 11 bases left in between. This chain's CDR3 is CASQPLGQYF. CDR3 nucleotides: TGTGCCAGCCAACCCCTAGGGCAGTACTTC.

This clone was recorded only once. The chain links TRBV7-9 to TRBJ2-3; D is undetermined. The V gene's germline CDR1 is SEHNR and CDR2 FQNEAQ (reference sequence). The CDR3 runs to 12 residues. V was shortened by 4 bases and J by 6 bases, with 8 bases between the two germline ends. CDR3 DNA sequence: TGTGCCAGCAGCTCCCAGGCGGATACGCAGTATTTT. Encoded protein: CASSSQADTQYF.

This clone appeared a single time. The CDR3 nucleotides are TGTGCCAGCAGCCTCCGGGGGAACTCCTACAATGAGCAGTTCTTC. It encodes CASSLRGNSYNEQFF. The J gene is TRBJ2-1, the V gene TRBV9; tentative D call: TRBD2 (6 bases). The CDR3 totals 15 residues. Germline loops: CDR1 SGDLS, CDR2 YYNGEE. Deletions cut 4 bases from V and 0 bases from J, with 11 bases between.

The chain carries TRBV9 and TRBJ1-2; the D is unclear. CDR1 and CDR2 from the germline V gene are SGDLS and YYNGEE. Trimming shortened V by 4 bases and J by 5 bases, and 9 bases separated the two germline ends. The CDR3 is 12 residues long. The CDR3 loop is CASSPSGYGYTF. In DNA, the CDR3 is TGTGCCAGCAGCCCCTCCGGTTATGGCTACACCTTC.

The chain links TRBV7-2 to TRBJ2-7; TRBD2 matches 10 bases. Germline CDR1 SGHTA, CDR2 FQGNSA. Losses at the gene ends were 6 bases for V and 1 base for J; bases not matched to a gene: 3. There are 14 residues in the CDR3. The chain's CDR3 is CASSPLAGSYEQYF. DNA for the CDR3: TGTGCCAGCAGTCCACTAGCGGGGTCCTACGAGCAGTACTTC.

The V and J genes are TRBV27 and TRBJ2-5; D possibly corresponds to TRBD2 (6 bases). The CDR3 extends over 15 amino acids. Trimming removed 2 bases at V and 2 bases at J, with 12 bases between. Germline CDR1 reads MNHEY; CDR2 reads SMNVEV (reference sequence). Here the CDR3 reads CASSLGGYGQETQYF. Here the CDR3 DNA reads TGTGCCAGCAGTTTAGGGGGGTACGGGCAAGAGACCCAGTACTTC.

This rearrangement joins TRBV4-1 to TRBJ2-1; D is possibly TRBD1 (6 bases). Trimming stripped 0 bases from V and 4 bases from J, with 10 bases between. Germline V gene lookup returns CDR1 MGHRA and CDR2 YSYEKL. This CDR3 is 15 amino acids long. The CDR3 region is CASSQDKTGYNEQFF. The CDR3, as DNA: TGCGCCAGCAGCCAAGATAAAACAGGGTACAATGAGCAGTTCTTC.

The chain links TRBV12-5 to TRBJ2-2; 8 positions match TRBD2. Germline V CDR1 and CDR2: LGHNT, FRNRAP. The CDR3 contains 15 residues. After removal of 7 bases from V and 6 bases from J, the junction contained 10 bases not matched to a gene. CDR3 sequence (DNA): TGTGCTAGTGCCCCTTACGGGGGGGAAGCCGGGGAGCTGTTTTTT. Protein product: CASAPYGGEAGELFF.

This clone was detected a few times. The J gene is TRBJ2-4, the V gene TRBV25-1; a weak D match, TRBD1 (5 bases). The CDR3 spans 12 residues. The germline gives CDR1 MGHDK, CDR2 SYGVNS. The V gene lost 3 bases and the J gene lost 6 bases, with 6 bases spanning the gap. DNA of the CDR3: TGTGCCAGCAGTGATACAGGAAACATTCAGTACTTC. This sequence encodes CASSDTGNIQYF.

The chain joins TRBV18 to TRBJ2-5, with 13 bases that match TRBD2. Germline values: CDR1 KGHSH, CDR2 LQKENI. Unmatched junction bases numbered 4, after V lost 4 bases and J lost 2 bases. The CDR3 loop spans 16 amino acids. CDR3 in amino acids: CASSLLAGGRQETQYF. The CDR3 DNA is TGTGCCAGCTCACTACTAGCGGGAGGGAGGCAAGAGACCCAGTACTTC.

This chain uses TRBV23-1 with TRBJ2-7; TRBD1 is a possible D gene (5 bases). TRBV23-1 is known as an ORF, though its function is uncertain. This CDR3 comprises 18 residues. V was trimmed by 4 bases and J by 6 bases, leaving 28 bases between them. The CDR3 DNA is TGCGCCAGCAGTCTTCAGGGAACCACAGTCCCCACACGTTTCGAGCAGTACTTC. It is translated as CASSLQGTTVPTRFEQYF.

This clone was seen a few times. One end of the junction varies from germline; a read error may be responsible. The V gene is TRBV5-1, the J gene TRBJ2-6; TRBD1 might be the D (6 bases). CDR1 is SGHRS, CDR2 YFSETQ, per germline. This CDR3 comprises 15 residues. The CDR3 sequence: CASGVNRAGANGLTF. CDR3 nucleotides: TGCGCCAGCGGGGTTAACAGGGCTGGGGCCAACGGCCTGACTTTC.

The chain links TRBV7-3 to TRBJ2-1; tentatively, D is TRBD1 (5 bases). Trimming stripped 2 bases from V and 4 bases from J, with 12 bases between. The CDR3 has 15 residues. Germline CDR1 reads SGHTA; CDR2 reads FQGTGA. The CDR3 loop is CASSLLDQGYNEQFF. CDR3 DNA: TGTGCCAGCAGCTTACTGGATCAGGGTTACAATGAGCAGTTCTTC. Variable domain in full (rest from reference TRBV7-3 and TRBJ2-1): GAGVSQTPSNKVTEKGKYVELRCDPISGHTALYWYRQSLGQGPEFLIYFQGTGAADDSGLPNDRFFAVRPEGSVSTLKIQRTERGDSAVYLCASSLLDQGYNEQFFGPGTRLTVL.

The J gene is TRBJ2-7, the V gene TRBV7-9; tentatively, D is TRBD1 (6 bases). The CDR3 sequence is 13 residues long. V was clipped by 5 bases and J by 6 bases, with 14 bases between them. Germline CDR1 SEHNR, CDR2 FQNEAQ (reference sequence). CDR3 coding DNA: TGTGCCAGCAGCCCCACAGGGTACGGCGAGCAGTACTTC. It encodes CASSPTGYGEQYF.

The chain couples TRBV5-4 to TRBJ2-3, with D perhaps matching TRBD2 (6 bases). Germline V lookup: CDR1 SGHNT, CDR2 YYREEE (reference sequence). V lost 6 bases and J lost 6, with 23 bases in between. The CDR3 is made up of 16 amino acids. The CDR3 loop is CASTLGSAPRGDTQYF. The CDR3 coding sequence is TGTGCCAGCACCCTCGGGTCTGCACCTCGGGGGGATACGCAGTATTTT. The entire variable domain, with the rest obtained from reference TRBV5-4 and TRBJ2-3, is as follows: ETGVTQSPTHLIKTRGQQVTLRCSSQSGHNTVSWYQQALGQGPQFIFQYYREEENGRGNFPPRFSGLQFPNYSSELNVNALELDDSALYLCASTLGSAPRGDTQYFGPGTRLTVL.

This chain joins TRBV5-1 and TRBJ1-1; no clear D gene. CDR3 size: 14 residues. Trimming left V 0 bases short and J 0 bases short, with 6 bases between. Germline assignment: CDR1 SGHRS and CDR2 YFSETQ. CDR3 region: CASSLGSLNTEAFF. DNA of the CDR3: TGCGCCAGCAGCTTGGGCAGTCTGAACACTGAAGCTTTCTTT.

This clone was detected only once. This chain joins TRBV18 and TRBJ2-3, with 12 bases that match TRBD2. This CDR3 has 15 residues. CDR1 and CDR2 (germline): KGHSH, LQKENI. Trimming removed 6 bases from V and 1 base from J; junction bases left unmatched: 2. The CDR3 DNA follows: TGTGCCAGCTCTCGGACTAGCGGGGGCACAGATACGCAGTATTTT. This sequence encodes CASSRTSGGTDTQYF.

The chain uses TRBV19 and TRBJ2-5, with TRBD1 matching 9 bases. The ends lost 8 bases at V and 5 bases at J; junction bases unmatched: 0. Germline CDR1 and CDR2: LNHDA and SQIVND (reference sequence). The CDR3 is made up of 11 amino acids. The CDR3 nucleotides read TGTGCCAGTGGGACAGGGGAGACCCAGTACTTC. Encoded protein: CASGTGETQYF.

The CDR3, as DNA: TGTGCCAGCAGCCAGAGCCGGGGGGCAGAGACCCAGTACTTC. It translates to CASSQSRGAETQYF. The chain has TRBV7-2 and TRBJ2-5, with a weak D call TRBD2 (7 bases). The V end lost 5 bases, the J end lost 4 bases, and 14 bases lay between the germline ends. Germline V gene lookup returns CDR1 SGHTA and CDR2 FQGNSA. The CDR3 extends over 14 amino acids.

In this sample, this clone turned up a few times. In DNA form, the CDR3 reads TGTGCTAGTGGTTTGGATCTTCCTCAAGAGACCCAGTACTTC. Protein product: CASGLDLPQETQYF. The J gene is TRBJ2-5, the V gene TRBV12-5; D call uncertain. The V end was cut by 1 base, the J end by 2 bases, with 8 bases between. The CDR3 runs 14 residues. CDR1 LGHNT and CDR2 FRNRAP come from the germline V gene.

The CDR3 DNA is TGTGCCAGCAGTTACTCGATACTGGGAGCAAAGGGTGAAGCTTTCTTT. Protein product: CASSYSILGAKGEAFF. This chain uses TRBV6-5 with TRBJ1-1, with D unclear. CDR1 and CDR2 from the germline V gene are MNHEY and SVGAGI. V was trimmed by 0 bases and J by 7 bases, leaving 18 bases between them. The CDR3 covers 16 residues.

The V and J genes are TRBV7-8 and TRBJ1-2, with TRBD1 identical over 9 bases. Germline V gene sequence: CDR1 SGHVS, CDR2 FQNEAQ. This CDR3 contains 16 residues. The trim removed 5 bases at V and 7 bases at J, leaving 14 bases unmatched. The CDR3 reads CASSPTGQGRMSGYTF. The DNA of the CDR3 is TGTGCCAGCAGCCCTACCGGACAGGGGAGGATGAGTGGCTACACCTTC.

This clone was seen a single time. This sequence joins TRBV19 and TRBJ2-5, with a weak D call TRBD1 (6 bases). The CDR3 is 16 amino acids. Germline values: CDR1 LNHDA, CDR2 SQIVND (reference sequence). Trimming cost V 2 bases and J 5 bases, with 18 bases left between them. The DNA for the CDR3 is TGTGCCAGTAGTATAAGGACAGTGGAACCTTGGGAGACCCAGTACTTC. This gives the protein CASSIRTVEPWETQYF.

The rearrangement links TRBV6-5 to TRBJ2-7; tentative D call: TRBD1 (6 bases). The CDR3 consists of 13 residues. V was clipped by 6 bases and J by 7 bases, with 16 bases between them. Per germline, CDR1 MNHEY and CDR2 SVGAGI. The CDR3 DNA reads TGTGCCAGCAGAGACACAGGGCTTGAAGAGCAGTACTTC. It codes for CASRDTGLEEQYF.